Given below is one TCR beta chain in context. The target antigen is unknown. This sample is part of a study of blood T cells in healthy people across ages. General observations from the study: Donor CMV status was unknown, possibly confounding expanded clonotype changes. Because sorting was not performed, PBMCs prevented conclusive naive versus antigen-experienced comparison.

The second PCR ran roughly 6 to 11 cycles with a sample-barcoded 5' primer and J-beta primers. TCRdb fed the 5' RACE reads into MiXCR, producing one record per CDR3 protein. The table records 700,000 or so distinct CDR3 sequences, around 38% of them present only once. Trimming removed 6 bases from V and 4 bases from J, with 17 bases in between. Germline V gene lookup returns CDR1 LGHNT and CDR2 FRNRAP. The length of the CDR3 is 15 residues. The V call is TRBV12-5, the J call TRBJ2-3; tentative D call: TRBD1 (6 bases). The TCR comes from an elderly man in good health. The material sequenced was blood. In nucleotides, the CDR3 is TGTGCTAGTGGCTCCCTCACAGGGACCGCAGATACGCAGTATTTT. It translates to CASGSLTGTADTQYF.